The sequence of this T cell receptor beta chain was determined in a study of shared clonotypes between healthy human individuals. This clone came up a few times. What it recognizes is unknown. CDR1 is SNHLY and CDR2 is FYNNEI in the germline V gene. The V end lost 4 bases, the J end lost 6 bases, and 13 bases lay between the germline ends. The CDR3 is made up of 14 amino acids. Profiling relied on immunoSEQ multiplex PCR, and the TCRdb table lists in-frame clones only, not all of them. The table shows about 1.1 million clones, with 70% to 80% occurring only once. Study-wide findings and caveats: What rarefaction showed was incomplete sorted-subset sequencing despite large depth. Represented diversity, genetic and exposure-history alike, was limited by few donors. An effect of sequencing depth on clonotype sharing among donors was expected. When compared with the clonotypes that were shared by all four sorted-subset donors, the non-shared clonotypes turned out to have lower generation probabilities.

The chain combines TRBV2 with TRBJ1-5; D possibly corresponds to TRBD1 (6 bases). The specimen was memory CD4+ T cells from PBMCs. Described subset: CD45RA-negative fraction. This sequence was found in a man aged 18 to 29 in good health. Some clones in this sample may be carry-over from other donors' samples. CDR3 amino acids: CASSGRTVSQPQHF. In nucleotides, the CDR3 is TGTGCCAGCAGTGGTAGGACAGTTAGTCAGCCCCAGCATTTT.